The entry that follows covers one TCR beta chain sequence. These data come from a study of blood T cell repertoires in COVID-19. Data came from immunoSEQ multiplex PCR; TCRdb stores just in-frame clones and leaves some out. The sample shows under 150,000 clones, approximately 86% of them seen only once. CDR1 is MNHEY, CDR2 SVGEGT, per germline. The CDR3 totals 15 residues. J gave up 3 bases and V 6 bases, and 11 bases lay outside the gene matches. The sample comprised peripheral blood. The source is a woman in her forties or fifties who had recovered from COVID-19. The rearrangement links TRBV6-2 or TRBV6-3 to TRBJ2-7, with 7 positions matching TRBD2. In nucleotides, the CDR3 is TGTGCCAGCAGCCTTCTTGCGGGAGTGGGCTACGAGCAGTACTTC. Translated: CASSLLAGVGYEQYF.